This paragraph reports one T cell receptor beta chain. The V end lost 2 bases, the J end lost 6 bases, and 7 bases lay between the germline ends. This CDR3 contains 12 residues. Germline-derived CDR1 and CDR2 are MNHEY and SVGAGI. These data come from a study of blood T cell repertoires in COVID-19. The protocol was immunoSEQ multiplex PCR, while the TCRdb copy is restricted to in-frame clones and leaves out a portion. Of about 430,000 clones listed, around nine tenths were seen once; the top ten hold roughly 1.4%. The receptor's source is a woman aged 18-30 years who had been exposed to COVID-19. Sequencing was done on a sample of PBMCs or T cells enriched from blood (not recorded which). The rearrangement joins TRBV6-5 to TRBJ1-2; no clear D. This chain's CDR3 is CASSYGLDGYTF. CDR3 DNA sequence: TGTGCCAGCAGTTACGGACTAGATGGCTACACCTTC.